This is a list of T cell receptor beta chains from one sample in a study of beta chain features in type 1 diabetes. Profiling relied on immunoSEQ multiplex PCR, and the TCRdb table lists in-frame clones only, not all of them. The sample shows 630,000 or so clones, over 12% of them seen only once. The sequenced sample consisted of naive CD4+ T cells from blood. These TCRs come from a young man with type 1 diabetes. Both conserved end residues are trimmed from each CDR3. The order of the fields is clone size, V gene, CDR3 protein. Size values are once, few and many counts, or a class for expanded clones, and some rows have none.

abundance: .
v_gene: TRBV2
CDR3aa: ASAGSYNEQF

abundance: .
v_gene: TRBV30
CDR3aa: ARQENSGNTIY

abundance: few
v_gene: TRBV18
CDR3aa: ASSPGDRPGEQY

abundance: few
v_gene: TRBV28
CDR3aa: ASSFGSSVTDTQY

abundance: .
v_gene: TRBV7-9
CDR3aa: ASSALVWPGGDTQY

abundance: few
v_gene: TRBV5-6
CDR3aa: ASSLREGPKPQH

abundance: few
v_gene: TRBV5-1
CDR3aa: ASSFESIGYT

abundance: few
v_gene: TRBV13
CDR3aa: ASSLAEGAF

abundance: .
v_gene: TRBV5-1
CDR3aa: ASWDGYEQY

abundance: .
v_gene: TRBV2
CDR3aa: ASKRGTDTQY

abundance: .
v_gene: TRBV9
CDR3aa: ASSVATGRYPGELF

abundance: .
v_gene: TRBV7-2
CDR3aa: ASSLLPVGATGELF

abundance: few
v_gene: TRBV5-4
CDR3aa: ASSLRDYEQY

abundance: few
v_gene: TRBV30
CDR3aa: AWSLEGNQPQH

abundance: few
v_gene: TRBV7-3
CDR3aa: ASSRDTDQPQH

abundance: few
v_gene: TRBV9
CDR3aa: ASSVASGRRSNYGYT

abundance: .
v_gene: TRBV11-3
CDR3aa: ASSRSQPQH

abundance: few
v_gene: TRBV7-2
CDR3aa: ASSLGAVAYNEQF

abundance: few
v_gene: TRBV5-1
CDR3aa: ASSLVQANTEAF

abundance: .
v_gene: TRBV29-1
CDR3aa: SAAGTLRDTQY